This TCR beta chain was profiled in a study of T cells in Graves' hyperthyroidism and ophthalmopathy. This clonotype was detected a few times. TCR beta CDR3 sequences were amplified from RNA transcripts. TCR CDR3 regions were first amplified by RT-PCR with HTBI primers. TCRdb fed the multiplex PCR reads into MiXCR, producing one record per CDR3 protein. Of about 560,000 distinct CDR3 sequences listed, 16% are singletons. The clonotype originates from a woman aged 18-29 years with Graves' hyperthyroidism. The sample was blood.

CDR3 in amino acids: CASSQHRVPMDYGYTF. The CDR3, as DNA: TGTGCCAGCAGCCAACACAGGGTCCCCATGGACTATGGCTACACCTTC. This chain uses TRBV2 with TRBJ1-2; weak D call: TRBD1 (6 bases). This CDR3 has 16 residues. Germline CDR1 reads SNHLY; CDR2 reads FYNNEI. Trimming left V 6 bases short and J 3 bases short, with 20 bases between. Filled out from reference TRBV2 and TRBJ1-2, the complete variable domain reads EPEVTQTPSHQVTQMGQEVILRCVPISNHLYFYWYRQILGQKVEFLVSFYNNEISEKSEIFDDQFSVERPDGSNFTLKIRSTKLEDSAMYFCASSQHRVPMDYGYTFGSGTRLTVV.